The source of this T cell receptor (beta chain) is a study of cytomegalovirus exposure and HLA in healthy donors. Across the whole study: In an earlier analysis, some 110 million unique TCR beta sequences were found from about 179 million T cells.

About this clone itself: The antigen remains unidentified.

Regarding the study as a whole: Later work associated roughly 17,000 TCR beta sequences with HLA alleles at 0.05 false discovery rate.

The PCR was carried out with 60 Vbeta primers and 13 Jbeta primers. In the authors' methods: About 12 million of about 88 million unique TCR beta chains were shared, per a later count. Repertoires were generated with immunoSEQ multiplex PCR, while TCRdb's copy carries only in-frame clones and drops some. Clonal size and the V and J genes are those of that table, whereas D and trimming came from the DNA. This sample carries about 130,000 clones, with around 2.9% going to the ten biggest clones. The specimen sequenced was PBMCs. The TCR was taken from a young man in good health and CMV-seronegative.

The CDR3 nucleotides read TGTGCCAGCAGACGGTCGAACACTGAAGCTTTCTTT. Its translation is CASRRSNTEAFF. This chain uses TRBV25-1 with TRBJ1-1; no firm D call. V dropped 6 bases and J dropped 1 base, with 6 bases sitting between them. CDR3 length: 12 residues. Germline V lookup: CDR1 MGHDK, CDR2 SYGVNS.